These 16 T cell receptor beta chains were all obtained from the same sample, sequenced in a study of cytomegalovirus exposure and HLA in healthy donors. With 60 Vbeta and 13 Jbeta primers, the PCR was carried out. Assay used: immunoSEQ multiplex PCR; TCRdb lists only in-frame clones, some missing. The table records 150,000 to 250,000 clones, 79% of them present only once. Sequencing used PBMCs. Every receptor here comes from a girl aged 5 to 17 in good health and CMV-seropositive.

The chain recombines TRBV4-1 with TRBJ1-2, with 7 bases matching TRBD1. This CDR3 has 18 amino acids. The trim removed 1 base at V and 4 bases at J, leaving 15 bases unmatched. Germline CDR1 and CDR2: MGHRA and YSYEKL. The CDR3 bases are TGCGCCAGCAGCCAAGCCATCCTTTGGGACAGTAGAGGCTATGGCTACACCTTC. Its translation: CASSQAILWDSRGYGYTF.

The CDR3 DNA is TGTGCCAGCAGCCCCTTGTCTAGCGGGGGGGCCCAGTGGGAGCAGTACTTC. Encoded protein: CASSPLSSGGAQWEQYF. The genes are TRBV11-3 and TRBJ2-7, with 12 bases that match TRBD2. The CDR3 has 17 residues. Germline-derived CDR1 and CDR2 are SGHNT and YENEEA. The V segment lost 5 bases and the J segment 7 bases; nucleotides outside the gene matches: 15.

This clone was detected only once. This chain joins TRBV9 and TRBJ2-5, with D perhaps TRBD2 (5 bases). The end of the DNA fits TRBJ2-7 better, so the J call may be wrong. This CDR3 is 14 amino acids long. Germline V gene sequence: CDR1 SGDLS, CDR2 YYNGEE. The CDR3 nucleotides are TGTGCCAGCAGCGTCCAAGGGAGCTCCTACGAGCAGTACTTC. Translating it yields CASSVQGSSYEQYF.

The chain couples TRBV19 to TRBJ2-3; 10 nucleotides line up with TRBD1. The J segment lost 4 bases and the V segment lost 5 bases, leaving 3 bases of the junction unmatched. Germline CDR1 reads LNHDA; CDR2 reads SQIVND (reference sequence). This CDR3 spans 14 amino acids. The CDR3 here is CASSSGQGADTQYF. The CDR3 nucleotides are TGTGCCAGTAGTTCCGGACAGGGGGCAGATACGCAGTATTTT.

This clone was observed a handful of times. The genes are TRBV6-5 and TRBJ1-4; the D is unclear. This CDR3 comprises 15 residues. CDR1 MNHEY and CDR2 SVGAGI come from the germline V gene. Trimming removed 6 bases from V and 2 bases from J, with 13 bases in between. CDR3 region: CASSRIRATNEKLFF. For the CDR3, the DNA is TGTGCCAGCAGCCGAATCAGAGCGACTAATGAAAAACTGTTTTTT.

This clone was recorded a few times. The V and J genes are TRBV4-3 and TRBJ1-1, with D possibly TRBD1 on 6 matching bases. This CDR3 has 14 amino acids. Per the germline V gene, CDR1 is LGHNA and CDR2 is YSLEER. V lost 0 bases and J lost 1, with 6 bases in between. The chain's CDR3 is CASSQEGGNTEAFF. CDR3 coding DNA: TGCGCCAGCAGCCAAGAAGGGGGGAACACTGAAGCTTTCTTT.

This clone was observed once. This chain connects TRBV4-2 to TRBJ1-2, with no clear D. Germline assignment: CDR1 LGHNA and CDR2 YNFKEQ. Trimming removed 4 bases from V and 4 bases from J, with 25 bases in between. The CDR3 totals 18 residues. CDR3 sequence reads: CASSRDPGLIKSAYGYTF. CDR3 nucleotides: TGTGCCAGCAGCCGAGATCCCGGGTTAATCAAGTCTGCCTATGGCTACACCTTC.

The V and J genes are TRBV19 and TRBJ1-2, with TRBD1 as a possible D gene (5 bases). This CDR3 is 14 amino acids long. Germline V gives CDR1 LNHDA, CDR2 SQIVND (reference sequence). The DNA for the CDR3 is TGTGCGATTAGGGGAAGCCCACCAAACTATGGCTACACCTTC. Amino acids: CAIRGSPPNYGYTF.

The chain links TRBV14 to TRBJ2-7; D might be TRBD1 (5 bases). CDR1 SGHDN and CDR2 FVKESK come from the germline V gene. V shed 1 base and J shed 5 bases, with 12 bases lying between them. This CDR3 has 14 residues. CDR3 sequence reads: CASSQVDITNEQYF. The CDR3 bases are TGTGCCAGCAGCCAAGTGGACATCACGAACGAGCAGTACTTC. The full variable domain, completed using reference TRBV14 and TRBJ2-7, is EAGVTQFPSHSVIEKGQTVTLRCDPISGHDNLYWYRRVMGKEIKFLLHFVKESKQDESGMPNNRFLAERTGGTYSTLKVQPAELEDSGVYFCASSQVDITNEQYFGPGTRLTVT.

This clone is a singleton in its sample. The chain employs TRBV18 and TRBJ2-7; 7 bases are shared with TRBD2. The V segment lost 0 bases and the J segment 6 bases; nucleotides outside the gene matches: 11. CDR1 is KGHSH and CDR2 is LQKENI in the germline V gene. The CDR3 loop spans 16 amino acids. The CDR3 reads CASSPPRGGKGVEQYF. The CDR3 DNA is TGTGCCAGCTCACCACCCCGCGGGGGAAAGGGCGTCGAGCAGTACTTC.

The chain recombines TRBV2 with TRBJ2-7; 10 nucleotides align to TRBD2. The germline V gene has CDR1 SNHLY and CDR2 FYNNEI. V shed 1 base, J shed 2 bases, and the junction held 2 bases outside the gene matches. The CDR3 is 15 residues long. CDR3 nucleotides: TGTGCCAGCAGTGAAGAAGCGGGGGGGCCCTACGAGCAGTACTTC. This codes for CASSEEAGGPYEQYF.

The chain is built from TRBV19 and TRBJ1-3; D may be TRBD1 (5 bases). The germline CDR1 and CDR2 sequences are LNHDA and SQIVND (reference sequence). V lost 5 bases to trimming and J lost 3 bases, with 14 bases between them. The CDR3 is made up of 15 amino acids. This CDR3 reads CASSFQGRFGNTIYF. The CDR3 nucleotides read TGTGCCAGTAGTTTTCAGGGTCGTTTTGGAAACACCATATATTTT. The entire variable domain, with the rest obtained from reference TRBV19 and TRBJ1-3, is as follows: DGGITQSPKYLFRKEGQNVTLSCEQNLNHDAMYWYRQDPGQGLRLIYYSQIVNDFQKGDIAEGYSVSREKKESFPLTVTSAQKNPTAFYLCASSFQGRFGNTIYFGEGSWLTVV.

The chain links TRBV6-6 to TRBJ2-1, with TRBD2 matching over 13 bases. Germline V gene sequence: CDR1 MNHNY, CDR2 SVGAGI (reference sequence). Unmatched junction bases numbered 2, after V lost 6 bases and J lost 3 bases. The CDR3 contains 15 residues. This chain's CDR3 is CASRGLAGFYNEQFF. Here the CDR3 DNA reads TGTGCCAGCAGGGGACTAGCGGGGTTCTACAATGAGCAGTTCTTC.

This clone was observed a single time. The chain uses TRBV7-2 and TRBJ1-5; 9 bases map to TRBD1. CDR3 length equals 14 residues. From germline, CDR1 is SGHTA and CDR2 FQGNSA. Germline trimming cut 5 bases from V and 1 base from J; bases unmatched to any gene: 0. The CDR3, as DNA: TGTGCCAGCAGCGACAGGGGGAGCAATCAGCCCCAGCATTTT. Protein sequence: CASSDRGSNQPQHF.

The chain employs TRBV6-1 and TRBJ2-1; 7 nucleotides line up with TRBD1. V lost 2 bases and J lost 5; bases outside the gene matches: 6. CDR1 MNHNS and CDR2 SASEGT come from the germline V gene. The CDR3 contains 15 residues. The CDR3 region is CASSESDRAHNEQFF. In DNA, the CDR3 is TGTGCCAGCAGTGAATCTGACAGGGCCCACAATGAGCAGTTCTTC.

This clone occurred once. This chain links TRBV29-1 with TRBJ1-2, with D tentatively TRBD1 (5 bases). V was trimmed by 4 bases and J by 0 bases, leaving 6 bases between them. The CDR3 is 12 amino acids. CDR1 and CDR2 (germline): SQVTM, ANQGSEA. The CDR3 region has the DNA TGCAGCGTTGGCAGGGCTAACTATGGCTACACCTTC. It codes for CSVGRANYGYTF.